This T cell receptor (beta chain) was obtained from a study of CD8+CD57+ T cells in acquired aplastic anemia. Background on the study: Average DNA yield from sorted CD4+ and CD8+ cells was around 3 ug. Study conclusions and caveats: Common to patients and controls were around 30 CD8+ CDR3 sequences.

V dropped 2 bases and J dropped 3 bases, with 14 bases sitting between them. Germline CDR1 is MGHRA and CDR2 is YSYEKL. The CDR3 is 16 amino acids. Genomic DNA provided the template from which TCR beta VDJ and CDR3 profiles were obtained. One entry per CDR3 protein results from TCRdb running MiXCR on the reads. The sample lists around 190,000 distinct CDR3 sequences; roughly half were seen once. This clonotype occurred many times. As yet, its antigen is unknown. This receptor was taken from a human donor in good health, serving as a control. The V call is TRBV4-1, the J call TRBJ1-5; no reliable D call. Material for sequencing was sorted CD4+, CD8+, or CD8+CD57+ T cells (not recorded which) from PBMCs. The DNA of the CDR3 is TGCGCCAGCAGCCAATCGGAGAGGGTCCCCAATCAGCCCCAGCATTTT. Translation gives CASSQSERVPNQPQHF.